This T cell receptor beta chain came from a study of T cell responses to AZD1222 COVID-19 vaccine. Assay: immunoSEQ multiplex PCR; the TCRdb copy retains only in-frame clones and omits some. Of some 95,000 clones in the sample, around 89% are singletons; the top ten hold 12%. The CDR3 has 15 amino acids. Germline V gives CDR1 MNHEY, CDR2 SVGEGT. With V trimmed by 5 bases and J by 4 bases, 5 bases remained unmatched. The chain carries TRBV6-2 or TRBV6-3 and TRBJ2-5; 12 bases line up with TRBD2. The sample here was peripheral blood, taken 28 days after the second AZD1222 dose. The clonotype was recovered from an adult who received the AZD1222 COVID-19 vaccine. CDR3 sequence (DNA): TGTGCCAGCAGTGTTACTAGCGGGGGGTCAGAGACCCAGTACTTC. Protein product: CASSVTSGGSETQYF.